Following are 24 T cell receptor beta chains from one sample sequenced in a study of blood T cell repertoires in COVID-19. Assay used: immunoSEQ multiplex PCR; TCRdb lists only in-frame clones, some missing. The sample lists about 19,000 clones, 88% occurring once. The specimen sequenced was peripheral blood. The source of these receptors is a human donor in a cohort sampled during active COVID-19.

This CDR3 is CASSLAQGYTNEQFF. The CDR3 DNA is TGTGCCAGCAGCTTAGCGCAGGGGTATACCAATGAGCAGTTCTTC. The chain joins TRBV7-9 to TRBJ2-1, with D tentatively TRBD1 (6 bases). The V gene's germline CDR1 is SEHNR and CDR2 FQNEAQ (reference sequence). Trimming left V 0 bases short and J 6 bases short, with 12 bases between. The length of the CDR3 is 15 residues.

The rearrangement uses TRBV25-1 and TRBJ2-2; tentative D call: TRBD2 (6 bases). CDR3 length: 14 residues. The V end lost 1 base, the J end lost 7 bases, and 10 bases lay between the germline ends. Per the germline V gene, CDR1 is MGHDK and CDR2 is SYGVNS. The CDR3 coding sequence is TGTGCCAGCAGTGAATGGGGGGTTTTCGGGGAGCTGTTTTTT. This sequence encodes CASSEWGVFGELFF.

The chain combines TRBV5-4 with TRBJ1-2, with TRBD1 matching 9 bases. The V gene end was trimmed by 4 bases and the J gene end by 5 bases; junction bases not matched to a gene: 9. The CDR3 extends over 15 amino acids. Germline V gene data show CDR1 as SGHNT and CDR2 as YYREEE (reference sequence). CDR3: CASSRTGTGPYGYTF. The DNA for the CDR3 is TGTGCCAGCAGCAGAACCGGGACAGGGCCTTATGGCTACACCTTC.

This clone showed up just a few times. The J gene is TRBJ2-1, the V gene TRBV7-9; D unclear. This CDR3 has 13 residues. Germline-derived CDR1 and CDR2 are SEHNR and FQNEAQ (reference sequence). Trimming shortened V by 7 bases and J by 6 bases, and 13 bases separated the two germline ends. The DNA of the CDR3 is TGTGCCAGCACCCCACTGAGCCGCAATGAGCAGTTCTTC. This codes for CASTPLSRNEQFF.

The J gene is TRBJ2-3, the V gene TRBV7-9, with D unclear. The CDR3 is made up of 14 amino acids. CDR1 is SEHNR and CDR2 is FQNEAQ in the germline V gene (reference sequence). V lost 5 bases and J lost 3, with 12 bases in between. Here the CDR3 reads CASSLSQVTDTQYF. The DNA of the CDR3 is TGTGCCAGCAGCCTCAGTCAGGTAACAGATACGCAGTATTTT.

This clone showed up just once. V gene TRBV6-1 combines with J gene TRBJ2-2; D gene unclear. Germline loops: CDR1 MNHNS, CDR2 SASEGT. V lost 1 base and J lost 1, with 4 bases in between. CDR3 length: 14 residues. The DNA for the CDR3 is TGTGCCAGCAGTGAAGTATGGAACACCGGGGAGCTGTTTTTT. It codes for CASSEVWNTGELFF.

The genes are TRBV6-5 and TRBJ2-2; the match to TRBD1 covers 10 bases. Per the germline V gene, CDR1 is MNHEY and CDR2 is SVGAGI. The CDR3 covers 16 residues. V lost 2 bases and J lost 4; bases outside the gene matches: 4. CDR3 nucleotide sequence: TGTGCCAGCAGTTACGTCGGGACAGGGGTCACCGGGGAGCTGTTTTTT. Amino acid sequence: CASSYVGTGVTGELFF.

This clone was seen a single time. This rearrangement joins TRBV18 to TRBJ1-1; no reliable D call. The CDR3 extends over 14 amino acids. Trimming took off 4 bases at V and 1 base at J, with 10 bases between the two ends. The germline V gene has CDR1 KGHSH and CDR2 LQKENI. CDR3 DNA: TGTGCCAGCTCACTCCTTATTCCGAACACTGAAGCTTTCTTT. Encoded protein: CASSLLIPNTEAFF.

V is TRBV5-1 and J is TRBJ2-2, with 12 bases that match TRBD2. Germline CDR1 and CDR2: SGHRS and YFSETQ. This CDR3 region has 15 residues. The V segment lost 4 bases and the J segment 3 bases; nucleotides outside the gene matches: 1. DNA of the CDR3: TGCGCCAGCAGCCGGACTAGCGGGGACACCGGGGAGCTGTTTTTT. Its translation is CASSRTSGDTGELFF. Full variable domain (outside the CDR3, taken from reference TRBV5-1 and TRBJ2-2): KAGVTQTPRYLIKTRGQQVTLSCSPISGHRSVSWYQQTPGQGLQFLFEYFSETQRNKGNFPGRFSGRQFSNSRSEMNVSTLELGDSALYLCASSRTSGDTGELFFGEGSRLTVL.

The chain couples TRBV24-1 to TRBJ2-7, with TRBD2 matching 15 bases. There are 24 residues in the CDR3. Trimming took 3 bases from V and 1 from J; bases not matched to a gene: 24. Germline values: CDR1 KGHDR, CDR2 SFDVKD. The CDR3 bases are TGTGCCACCAGTGATCGGAATCGAGAACCTAGTGGACTAGCGGGGGGGGCCCTTTCCTACGAGCAGTACTTC. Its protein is CATSDRNREPSGLAGGALSYEQYF.

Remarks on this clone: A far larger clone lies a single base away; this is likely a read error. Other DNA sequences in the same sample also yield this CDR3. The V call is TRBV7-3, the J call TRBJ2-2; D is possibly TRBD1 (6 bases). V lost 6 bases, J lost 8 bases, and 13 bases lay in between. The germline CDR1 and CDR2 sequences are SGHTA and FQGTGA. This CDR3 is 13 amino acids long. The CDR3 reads CASREPGAGELFF. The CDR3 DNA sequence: TGTGCCAGCAGGGAACCAGGGGCGGGGGAGCTGTTTTTT.

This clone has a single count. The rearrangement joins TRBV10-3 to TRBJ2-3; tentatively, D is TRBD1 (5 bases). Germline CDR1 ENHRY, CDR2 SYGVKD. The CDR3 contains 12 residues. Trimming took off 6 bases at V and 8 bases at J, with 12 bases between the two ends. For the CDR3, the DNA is TGTGCCATCAGAGACAGTGCTGGTACGCAGTATTTT. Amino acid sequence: CAIRDSAGTQYF.

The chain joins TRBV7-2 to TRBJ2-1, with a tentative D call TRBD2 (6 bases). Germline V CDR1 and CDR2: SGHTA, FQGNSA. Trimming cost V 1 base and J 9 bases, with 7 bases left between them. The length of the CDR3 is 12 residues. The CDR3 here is CASSLVGGEQFF. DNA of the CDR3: TGTGCCAGCAGCTTAGTGGGGGGTGAGCAGTTCTTC.

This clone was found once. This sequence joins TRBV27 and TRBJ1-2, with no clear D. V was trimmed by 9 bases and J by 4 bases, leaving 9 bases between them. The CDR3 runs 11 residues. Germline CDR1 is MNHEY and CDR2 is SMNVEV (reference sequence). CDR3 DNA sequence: TGTGCCAGTTCGGCAGGCTATGGCTACACCTTC. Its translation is CASSAGYGYTF.

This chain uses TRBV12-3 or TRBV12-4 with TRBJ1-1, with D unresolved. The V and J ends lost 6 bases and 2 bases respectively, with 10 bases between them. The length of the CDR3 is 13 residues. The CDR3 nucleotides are TGTGCCAGCAGACTTTATTATAACACTGAAGCTTTCTTT. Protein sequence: CASRLYYNTEAFF.

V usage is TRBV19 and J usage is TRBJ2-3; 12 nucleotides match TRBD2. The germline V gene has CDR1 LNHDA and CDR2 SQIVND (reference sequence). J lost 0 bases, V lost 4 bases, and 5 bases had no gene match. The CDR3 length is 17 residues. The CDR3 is CASSTLLAGGSTDTQYF. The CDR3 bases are TGTGCCAGTAGTACTCTCCTAGCGGGGGGGAGCACAGATACGCAGTATTTT.

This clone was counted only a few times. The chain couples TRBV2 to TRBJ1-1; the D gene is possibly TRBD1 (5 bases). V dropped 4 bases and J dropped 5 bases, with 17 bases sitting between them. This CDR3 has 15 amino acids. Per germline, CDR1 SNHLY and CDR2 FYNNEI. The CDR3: CASSADLGGRTEAFF. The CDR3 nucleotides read TGTGCCAGCAGTGCCGACCTTGGGGGGAGGACTGAAGCTTTCTTT.

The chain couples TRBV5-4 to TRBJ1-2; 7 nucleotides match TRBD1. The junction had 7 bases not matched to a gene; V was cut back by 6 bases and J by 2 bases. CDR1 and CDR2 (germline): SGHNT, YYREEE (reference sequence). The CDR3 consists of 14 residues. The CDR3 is CASNRQGANYGYTF. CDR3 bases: TGTGCCAGCAACCGACAGGGCGCAAACTATGGCTACACCTTC.

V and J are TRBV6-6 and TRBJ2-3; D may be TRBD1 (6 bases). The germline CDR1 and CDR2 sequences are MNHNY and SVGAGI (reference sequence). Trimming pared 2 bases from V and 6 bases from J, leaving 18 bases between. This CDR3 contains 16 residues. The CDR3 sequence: CASSYRTAPFSDTQYF. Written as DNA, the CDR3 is TGTGCCAGCAGTTACCGGACAGCGCCGTTTTCGGATACGCAGTATTTT.

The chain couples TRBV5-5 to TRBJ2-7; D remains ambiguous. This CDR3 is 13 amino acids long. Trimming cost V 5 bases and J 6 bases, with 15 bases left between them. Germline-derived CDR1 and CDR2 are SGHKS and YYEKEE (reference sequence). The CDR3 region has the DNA TGTGCCAGCAGTCCTCAGGAAATTGGCGAGCAGTACTTC. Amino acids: CASSPQEIGEQYF.

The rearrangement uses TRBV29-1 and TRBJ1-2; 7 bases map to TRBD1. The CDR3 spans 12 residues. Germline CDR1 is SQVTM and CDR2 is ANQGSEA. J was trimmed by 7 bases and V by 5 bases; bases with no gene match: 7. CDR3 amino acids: CSVLDRESGYTF. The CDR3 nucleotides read TGCAGCGTTCTCGACAGGGAGAGTGGCTACACCTTC.

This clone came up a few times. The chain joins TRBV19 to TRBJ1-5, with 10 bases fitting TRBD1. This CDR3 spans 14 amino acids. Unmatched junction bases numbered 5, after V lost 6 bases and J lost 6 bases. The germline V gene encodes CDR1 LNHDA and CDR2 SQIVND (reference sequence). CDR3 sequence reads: CASSPTGGVQPQHF. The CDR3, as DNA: TGTGCCAGTAGCCCGACAGGGGGCGTTCAGCCCCAGCATTTT.

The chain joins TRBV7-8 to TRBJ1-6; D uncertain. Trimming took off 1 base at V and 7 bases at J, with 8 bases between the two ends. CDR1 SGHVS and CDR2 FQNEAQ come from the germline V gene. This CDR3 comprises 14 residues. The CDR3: CASSLGSTNSPLHF. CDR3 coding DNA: TGTGCCAGCAGCTTAGGGTCTACCAATTCACCCCTCCACTTT.

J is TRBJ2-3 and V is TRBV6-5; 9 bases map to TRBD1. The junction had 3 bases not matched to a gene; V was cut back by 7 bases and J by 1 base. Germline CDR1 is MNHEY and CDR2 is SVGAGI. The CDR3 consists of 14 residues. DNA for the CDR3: TGTGCCAGCACTCGGGACAGGGGCACAGATACGCAGTATTTT. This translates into CASTRDRGTDTQYF.